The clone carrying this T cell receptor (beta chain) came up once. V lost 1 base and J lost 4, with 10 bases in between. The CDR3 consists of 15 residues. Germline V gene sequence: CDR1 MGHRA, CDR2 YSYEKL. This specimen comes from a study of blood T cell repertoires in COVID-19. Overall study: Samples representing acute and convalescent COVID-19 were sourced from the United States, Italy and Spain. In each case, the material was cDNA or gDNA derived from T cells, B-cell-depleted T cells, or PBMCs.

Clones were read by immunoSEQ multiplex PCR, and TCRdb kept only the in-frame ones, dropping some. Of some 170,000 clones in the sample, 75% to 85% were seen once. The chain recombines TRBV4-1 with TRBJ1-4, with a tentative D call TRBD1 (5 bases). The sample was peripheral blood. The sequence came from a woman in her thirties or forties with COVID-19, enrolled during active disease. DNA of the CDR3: TGCGCCAGCAGCCAAGGGGGACTTAATAATGAAAAACTGTTTTTT. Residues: CASSQGGLNNEKLFF.